The clone carrying this T cell receptor beta chain was recorded a few times. The data belong to a study of T-cell memory formation after mild COVID-19. V lost 7 bases and J 4 bases, leaving 16 bases between the germline ends. The CDR3 runs 14 residues. Germline loops: CDR1 SGHVS, CDR2 FQNEAQ. TCRdb ran MiXCR on the 5' RACE reads and lists one entry per CDR3 protein. Of some 450,000 distinct CDR3 sequences listed, approximately 18% are singletons. The TCR comes from a young man who had mild COVID-19 (a few samples of this study predate the infection). Cell type and time point are not known. The specimen sequenced was PBMCs or a T cell subset sorted from them (not recorded which). The rearrangement links TRBV7-8 to TRBJ1-2; D might be TRBD1 (5 bases). The CDR3 reads CASTRGQEPYGYTF. CDR3 DNA: TGTGCCAGCACCCGGGGCCAGGAACCCTATGGCTACACCTTC. The entire variable domain, with the rest obtained from reference TRBV7-8 and TRBJ1-2, is as follows: GAGVSQSPRYKVAKRGQDVALRCDPISGHVSLFWYQQALGQGPEFLTYFQNEAQLDKSGLPSDRFFAERPEGSVSTLKIQRTQQEDSAVYLCASTRGQEPYGYTFGSGTRLTVV.